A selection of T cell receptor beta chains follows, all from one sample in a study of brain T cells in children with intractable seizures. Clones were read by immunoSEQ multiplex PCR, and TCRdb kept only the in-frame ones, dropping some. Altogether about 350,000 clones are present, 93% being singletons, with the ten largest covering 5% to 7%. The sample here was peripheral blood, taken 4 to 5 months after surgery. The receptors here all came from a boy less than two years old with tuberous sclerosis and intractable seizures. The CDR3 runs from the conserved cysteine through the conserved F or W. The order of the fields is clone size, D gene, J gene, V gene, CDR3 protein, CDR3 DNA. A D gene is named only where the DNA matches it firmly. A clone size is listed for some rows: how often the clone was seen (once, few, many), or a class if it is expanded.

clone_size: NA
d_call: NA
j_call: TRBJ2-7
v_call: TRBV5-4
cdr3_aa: CASSSTISQYEQYF
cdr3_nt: TGTGCCAGCAGCTCGACGATTTCCCAATACGAGCAGTACTTC

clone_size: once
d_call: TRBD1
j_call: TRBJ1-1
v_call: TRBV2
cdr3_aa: CASREGQGPFF
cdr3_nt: TGTGCCAGCAGGGAGGGACAGGGACCTTTCTTT

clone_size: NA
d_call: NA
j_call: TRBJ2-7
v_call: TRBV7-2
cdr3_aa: CASSLAPGAGYEQYF
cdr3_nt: TGTGCCAGCAGCTTAGCCCCGGGGGCAGGCTACGAGCAGTACTTC

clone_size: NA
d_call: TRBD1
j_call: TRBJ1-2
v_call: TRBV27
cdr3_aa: CASSLRAGGPYGYTF
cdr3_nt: TGTGCCAGCAGTTTACGGGCAGGGGGCCCCTATGGCTACACCTTC

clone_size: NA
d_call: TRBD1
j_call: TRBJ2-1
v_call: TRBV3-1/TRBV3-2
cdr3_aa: CASSLGQVASYNEQFF
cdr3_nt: TGTGCCAGCAGTTTAGGACAGGTAGCGTCCTACAATGAGCAGTTCTTC

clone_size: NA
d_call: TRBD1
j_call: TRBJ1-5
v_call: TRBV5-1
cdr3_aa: CASSVTGGRQPQHF
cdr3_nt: TGCGCCAGCAGCGTTACAGGGGGGCGGCAGCCCCAGCATTTT

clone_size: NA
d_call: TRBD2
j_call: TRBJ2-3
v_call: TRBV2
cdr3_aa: CASSEVHSGRITDTQYF
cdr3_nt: TGTGCCAGCAGTGAAGTTCATAGCGGGAGGATCACAGATACGCAGTATTTT

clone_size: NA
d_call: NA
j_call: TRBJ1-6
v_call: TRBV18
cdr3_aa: CASSRDRGLNSPLHF
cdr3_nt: TGTGCCAGCTCACGGGATCGGGGCCTTAATTCACCCCTCCACTTT

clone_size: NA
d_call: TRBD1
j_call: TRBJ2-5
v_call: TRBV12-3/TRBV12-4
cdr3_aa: CASSQGQAETQYF
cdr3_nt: TGTGCCAGCAGCCAAGGACAGGCGGAGACCCAGTACTTC

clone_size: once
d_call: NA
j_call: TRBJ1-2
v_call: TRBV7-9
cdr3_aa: CASRFDHYGYTF
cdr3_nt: TGTGCCAGCAGGTTCGACCACTATGGCTACACCTTC

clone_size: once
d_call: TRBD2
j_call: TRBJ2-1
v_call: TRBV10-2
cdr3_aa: CASTWLAGVGEQFF
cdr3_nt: TGCGCCAGCACCTGGCTAGCGGGAGTAGGTGAGCAGTTCTTC

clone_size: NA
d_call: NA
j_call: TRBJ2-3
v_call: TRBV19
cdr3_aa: CASSSPPSDPTSSTDTQYF
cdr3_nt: TGTGCCAGTAGTAGCCCCCCAAGCGATCCGACATCTAGCACAGATACGCAGTATTTT

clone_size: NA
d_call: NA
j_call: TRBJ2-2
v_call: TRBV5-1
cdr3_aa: CASSLSGELFF
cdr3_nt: TGCGCCAGCAGCTTATCCGGGGAGCTGTTTTTT

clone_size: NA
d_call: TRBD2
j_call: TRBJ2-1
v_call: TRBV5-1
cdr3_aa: CASSLMGGSTYNEQFF
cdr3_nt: TGCGCCAGCAGTCTGATGGGCGGGAGCACCTACAATGAGCAGTTCTTC

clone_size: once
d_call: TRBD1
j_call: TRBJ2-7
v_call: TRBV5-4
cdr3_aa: CASSLQGAVHEQYF
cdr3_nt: TGTGCCAGCAGCTTACAGGGGGCAGTTCACGAGCAGTACTTC

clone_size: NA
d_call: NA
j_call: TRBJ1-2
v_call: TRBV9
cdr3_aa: CASSRGRNPYGYTF
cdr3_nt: TGTGCCAGCAGCCGAGGACGGAACCCCTATGGCTACACCTTC

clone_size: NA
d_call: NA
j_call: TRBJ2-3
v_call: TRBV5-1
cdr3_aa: CASSAGGGPRDTQYF
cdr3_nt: TGCGCCAGCAGCGCGGGCGGGGGCCCGCGGGATACGCAGTATTTT

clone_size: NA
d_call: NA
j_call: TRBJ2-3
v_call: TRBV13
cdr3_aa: CASSSRKENTDTQYF
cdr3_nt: TGTGCCAGCAGCTCTAGGAAAGAAAACACAGATACGCAGTATTTT

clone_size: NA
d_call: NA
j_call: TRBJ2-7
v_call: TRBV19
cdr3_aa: CAAGRGALYEQYF
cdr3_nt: TGTGCCGCAGGACGGGGGGCCCTCTACGAGCAGTACTTC

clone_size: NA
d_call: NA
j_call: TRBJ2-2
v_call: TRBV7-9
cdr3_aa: CASLPPTGLGELFF
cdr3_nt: TGTGCCAGTTTACCCCCGACAGGTTTGGGGGAGCTGTTTTTT

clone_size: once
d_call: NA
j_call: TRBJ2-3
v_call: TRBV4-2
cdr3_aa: CASSQDNRRITDTQYF
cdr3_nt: TGTGCCAGCAGCCAAGATAATAGGCGGATCACAGATACGCAGTATTTT

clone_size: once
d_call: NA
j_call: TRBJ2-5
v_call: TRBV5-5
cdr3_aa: CASSLSDGKETQYF
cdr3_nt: TGTGCCAGCAGCTTGTCGGACGGGAAGGAGACCCAGTACTTC

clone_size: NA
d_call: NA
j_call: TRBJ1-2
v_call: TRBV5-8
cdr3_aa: CASRPHGFGYTF
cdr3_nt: TGTGCCAGCAGACCTCACGGGTTTGGCTACACCTTC

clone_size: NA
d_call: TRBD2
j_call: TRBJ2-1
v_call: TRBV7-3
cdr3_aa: CASRASGSHEQFF
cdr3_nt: TGTGCCAGCAGAGCTAGCGGGAGTCATGAGCAGTTCTTC

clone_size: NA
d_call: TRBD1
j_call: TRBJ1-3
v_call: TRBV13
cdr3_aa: CASSLPIFRDRGSGNTIYF
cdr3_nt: TGTGCCAGCAGCTTACCAATCTTCCGGGACAGGGGATCTGGAAACACCATATATTTT

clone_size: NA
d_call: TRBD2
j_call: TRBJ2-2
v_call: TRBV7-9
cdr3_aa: CASSVTSDLGTGELFF
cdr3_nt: TGTGCCAGCAGCGTTACTAGCGACCTGGGCACCGGGGAGCTGTTTTTT

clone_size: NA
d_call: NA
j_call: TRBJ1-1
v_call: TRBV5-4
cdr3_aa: CASSWDLTETEAFF
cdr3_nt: TGTGCCAGCAGCTGGGACCTAACTGAAACTGAAGCTTTCTTT

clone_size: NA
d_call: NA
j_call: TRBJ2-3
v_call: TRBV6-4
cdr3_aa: CASSAGDTQYF
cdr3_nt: TGTGCCAGCAGTGCTGGAGATACGCAGTATTTT

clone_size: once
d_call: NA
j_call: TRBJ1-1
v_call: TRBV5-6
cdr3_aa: CASSWVQGYTEAFF
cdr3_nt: TGTGCCAGCAGCTGGGTACAGGGCTACACTGAAGCTTTCTTT

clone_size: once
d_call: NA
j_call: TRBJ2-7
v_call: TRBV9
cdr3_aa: CASSVGLIHEQYF
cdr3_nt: TGTGCCAGCAGCGTAGGGCTAATCCACGAGCAGTACTTC

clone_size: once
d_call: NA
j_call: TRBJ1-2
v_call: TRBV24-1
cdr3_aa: CATSDSWGSYGYTF
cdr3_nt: TGTGCCACCAGTGACTCCTGGGGTTCCTATGGCTACACCTTC

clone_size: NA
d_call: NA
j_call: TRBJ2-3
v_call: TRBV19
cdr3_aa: CASSLIILTDTQYF
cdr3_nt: TGTGCCAGTAGCTTGATTATCCTCACAGATACGCAGTATTTT

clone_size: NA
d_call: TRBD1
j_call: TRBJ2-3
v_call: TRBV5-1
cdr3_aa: CASSLMDRSTDTQYF
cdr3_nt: TGCGCCAGCAGCTTGATGGACAGGAGTACAGATACGCAGTATTTT

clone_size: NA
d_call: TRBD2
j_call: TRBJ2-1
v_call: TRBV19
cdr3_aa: CASSTPGLATEQFF
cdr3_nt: TGTGCCAGTAGTACTCCGGGACTAGCTACTGAGCAGTTCTTC

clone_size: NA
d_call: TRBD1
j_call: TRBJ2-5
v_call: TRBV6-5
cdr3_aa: CASSTGDRVETQYF
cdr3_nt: TGTGCCAGCAGTACCGGGGACAGGGTAGAGACCCAGTACTTC

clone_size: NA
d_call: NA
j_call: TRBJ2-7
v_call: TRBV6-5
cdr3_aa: CASIGTYEQYF
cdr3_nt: TGTGCCAGCATAGGAACCTACGAGCAGTACTTC

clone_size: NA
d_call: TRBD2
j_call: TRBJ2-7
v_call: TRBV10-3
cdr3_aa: CAISSGTSGSSYEQYF
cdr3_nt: TGTGCCATCAGTTCAGGGACTAGCGGGAGCTCCTACGAGCAGTACTTC

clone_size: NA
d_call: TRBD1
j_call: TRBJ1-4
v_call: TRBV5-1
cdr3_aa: CASSLGQGSRTNEKLFF
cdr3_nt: TGCGCCAGCAGCTTAGGACAGGGGAGCAGAACTAATGAAAAACTGTTTTTT

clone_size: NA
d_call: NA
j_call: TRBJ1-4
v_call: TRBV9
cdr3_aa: CASSVAQGATNEKLFF
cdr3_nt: TGTGCCAGCAGCGTAGCACAGGGTGCAACTAATGAAAAACTGTTTTTT

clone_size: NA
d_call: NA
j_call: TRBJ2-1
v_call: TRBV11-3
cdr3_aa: CASSLARSNEQFF
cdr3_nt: TGTGCCAGCAGCTTAGCTAGGTCCAATGAGCAGTTCTTC

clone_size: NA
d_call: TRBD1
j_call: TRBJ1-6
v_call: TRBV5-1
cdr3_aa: CASSLGGTGVNSPLHF
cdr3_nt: TGCGCCAGCAGCTTGGGGGGTACAGGGGTGAATTCACCCCTCCACTTT

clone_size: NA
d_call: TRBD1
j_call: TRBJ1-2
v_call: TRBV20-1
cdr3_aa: CSAEDRAYTF
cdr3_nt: TGCAGTGCAGAAGACAGGGCTTACACCTTC

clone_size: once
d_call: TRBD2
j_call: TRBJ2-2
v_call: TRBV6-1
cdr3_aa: CASSEGPGLAGAGELFF
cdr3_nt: TGTGCCAGCAGTGAAGGACCGGGACTAGCGGGAGCCGGGGAGCTGTTTTTT

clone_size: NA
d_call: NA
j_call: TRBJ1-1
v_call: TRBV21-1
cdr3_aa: CASSTTGEAFF
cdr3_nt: TGTGCCAGCAGCACGACAGGGGAAGCTTTCTTT

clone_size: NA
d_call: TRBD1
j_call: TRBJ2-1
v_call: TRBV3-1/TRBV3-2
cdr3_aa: CASSRQGSSYNEQFF
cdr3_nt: TGTGCCAGCAGCCGACAGGGGAGTTCCTACAATGAGCAGTTCTTC

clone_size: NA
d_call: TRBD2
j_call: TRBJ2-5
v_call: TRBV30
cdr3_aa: CAWSVQRGFLGETQYF
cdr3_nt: TGTGCCTGGAGTGTCCAGCGGGGGTTTCTAGGAGAGACCCAGTACTTC

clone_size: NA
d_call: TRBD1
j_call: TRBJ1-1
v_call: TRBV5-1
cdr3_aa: CASSLTHTSPGQLNTEAFF
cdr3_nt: TGCGCCAGCAGCTTGACTCATACTTCTCCGGGACAGTTAAACACTGAAGCTTTCTTT

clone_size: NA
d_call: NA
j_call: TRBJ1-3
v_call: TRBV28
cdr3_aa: CASSLNGLSGNTIYF
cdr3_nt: TGTGCCAGCAGTTTAAACGGGCTATCTGGAAACACCATATATTTT

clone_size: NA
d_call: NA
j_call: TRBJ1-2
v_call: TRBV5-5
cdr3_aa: CASSLGRDDYGYTF
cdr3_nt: TGTGCCAGCAGCTTGGGCAGGGACGACTATGGCTACACCTTC

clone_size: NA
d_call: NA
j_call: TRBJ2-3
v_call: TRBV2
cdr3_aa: CASSGPGRDTQYF
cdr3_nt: TGTGCCAGCAGTGGACCGGGACGGGATACGCAGTATTTT

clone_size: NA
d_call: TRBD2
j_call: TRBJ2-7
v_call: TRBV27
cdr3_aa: CASSLSGAGRYEQYF
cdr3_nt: TGTGCCAGCAGTTTAAGCGGGGCAGGGAGGTACGAGCAGTACTTC